This TCR beta chain was observed in a study of CD8 T cells in ankylosing spondylitis. The germline V gene has CDR1 LNHDA and CDR2 SQIVND (reference sequence). V shed 1 base and J shed 4 bases, with 4 bases lying between them. The CDR3 runs 12 residues. Study conclusions and caveats: About 8 highly homologous variants made up a TCR beta motif, and this motif appeared characteristic of ankylosing spondylitis blood. From matched ankylosing spondylitis synovial fluid, disease-linked clones were reportedly recovered at significantly enriched levels. Some of the motif variants had earlier been found in reactive arthritis patients' fluid and blood.

In its sample, this clonotype was seen many times. Its specificity is not known. TCRdb redid the calling of the 5' RACE reads with MiXCR, one entry per CDR3 protein. The sample holds approximately 30,000 distinct CDR3 sequences, 6.5% to 9% seen once. This TCR was sampled from a male donor with ankylosing spondylitis or in good health (not recorded which). The sequencing input was blood, either unsorted or a sorted T cell fraction (not recorded which). The rearrangement links TRBV19 to TRBJ2-5, with D uncertain. This CDR3 reads CASSIAGETQYF. DNA of the CDR3: TGTGCCAGTAGTATAGCCGGAGAGACCCAGTACTTC.